These T cell receptor beta chains were read from a single sample in a study of blood T cell repertoires in COVID-19. Sequenced by immunoSEQ multiplex PCR; TCRdb stores in-frame clones only, minus some. The sample has about 380,000 clones, more than 75% seen once; the top ten hold 0.9% to 1.5%. Sequenced material: PBMCs or T cells enriched from blood (not recorded which). The source is a woman younger than 35 who had recovered from COVID-19. Both conserved end residues are part of each CDR3. D genes are given only for firm matches. Clone size appears in some rows only: once, few, many, or a class for an expanded clone.

TRBD2,TRBJ2-7,.,TRBV9,CASSRGGAPDEQYF,TGTGCCAGCTCCCGGGGAGGGGCCCCCGACGAGCAGTACTTC
.,TRBJ1-1,once,TRBV10-3,CAISLTEGDTEAFF,TGTGCCATCAGCCTGACAGAGGGGGACACTGAAGCTTTCTTT
TRBD1,TRBJ1-2,.,TRBV6-5,CASSYQGTANYGYTF,TGTGCCAGCAGTTACCAAGGGACAGCTAACTATGGCTACACCTTC
TRBD1,TRBJ1-1,.,TRBV5-8,CASSSFYGTGNTEAFF,TGTGCCAGCAGCTCATTTTACGGGACAGGGAACACTGAAGCTTTCTTT
TRBD2,TRBJ2-7,.,TRBV15,CATSRETSGGEEQYF,TGTGCCACCAGCAGAGAGACTAGCGGGGGAGAAGAGCAGTACTTC
TRBD1,TRBJ1-1,few,TRBV13,CASRGRTGIMAEAFF,TGTGCCAGCAGGGGTAGGACAGGGATTATGGCTGAAGCTTTCTTT
.,TRBJ1-6,.,TRBV19,CASRDRENSPLHF,TGTGCCAGTAGGGATCGGGAGAATTCACCCCTCCACTTT
.,TRBJ1-1,few,TRBV24-1,CATSDAGGNTEAFF,TGTGCCACCAGTGACGCGGGGGGGAACACTGAAGCTTTCTTT
.,TRBJ1-5,.,TRBV10-3,CAISEGADQPQHF,TGTGCCATCAGTGAGGGGGCTGATCAGCCCCAGCATTTT
.,TRBJ2-5,.,TRBV9,CASSPRFEETQYF,TGTGCCAGCAGCCCCCGTTTCGAAGAGACCCAGTACTTC
.,TRBJ2-2,.,TRBV5-1,CASFEEPNTGELFF,TGCGCCAGCTTTGAAGAGCCTAACACCGGGGAGCTGTTTTTT
.,TRBJ1-1,.,TRBV3-1/TRBV3-2,CASSQEPRTRGLNTEAFF,TGTGCCAGCAGCCAAGAGCCCCGGACTAGAGGGTTGAACACTGAAGCTTTCTTT
TRBD1,TRBJ2-1,.,TRBV2,CASSLGTGGAYNEQFF,TGTGCCAGCAGTCTAGGGACAGGGGGCGCGTACAATGAGCAGTTCTTC